Listed here are 5 T cell receptor beta chains from one sample, sequenced in a study of T cell responses to AZD1222 COVID-19 vaccine. Some clones are missing from TCRdb's copy, which holds only in-frame ones; the method was immunoSEQ multiplex PCR. The data show 150,000 to 200,000 clones, with roughly 90% seen just once and roughly 1.2% held by the top ten. Sequencing used peripheral blood, obtained 28 days after the second AZD1222 dose. The receptors stem from an adult who received the AZD1222 COVID-19 vaccine.

This chain connects TRBV18 to TRBJ2-2; perhaps TRBD1 as D (5 bases). The V gene lost 6 bases and the J gene lost 5 bases, with 19 bases spanning the gap. The V gene's germline CDR1 is KGHSH and CDR2 LQKENI. The CDR3 has 16 residues. CDR3 amino acids: CASSSDSLSLTGELFF. For the CDR3, the DNA is TGTGCCAGCTCGTCCGACAGCCTATCCCTTACCGGGGAGCTGTTTTTT.

The chain recombines TRBV7-2 with TRBJ2-3, with 15 bases that match TRBD2. V gave up 2 bases and J gave up 5 bases; unmatched junction bases: 2. This CDR3 has 16 residues. The V gene's germline CDR1 is SGHTA and CDR2 FQGNSA. CDR3 nucleotides: TGTGCCAGCAGCTTATGGGGACTAGCGGGGGGAGATACGCAGTATTTT. Its protein is CASSLWGLAGGDTQYF.

The V and J genes are TRBV4-1 and TRBJ2-5, with 7 bases aligning to TRBD1. The germline V gene encodes CDR1 MGHRA and CDR2 YSYEKL. This CDR3 has 13 residues. The junction had 8 bases not matched to a gene; V was cut back by 3 bases and J by 10 bases. The CDR3 bases are TGCGCCAGCAGCCAGGGCAGGGGGTACCTCCAGTACTTC. Translated: CASSQGRGYLQYF.

The J gene is TRBJ2-5, the V gene TRBV4-2; 7 nucleotides agree with TRBD1. The V segment lost 3 bases and the J segment 0 bases; nucleotides outside the gene matches: 10. This CDR3 is 17 amino acids long. Germline CDR1 is LGHNA and CDR2 is YNFKEQ. The CDR3 is CASSQGSDRAYQETQYF. The CDR3 nucleotides are TGTGCCAGCAGCCAGGGGAGCGACAGGGCGTACCAAGAGACCCAGTACTTC.

The V call is TRBV7-2, the J call TRBJ2-5, with 10 bases identical to TRBD1. The J segment lost 2 bases and the V segment lost 5 bases, leaving 2 bases of the junction unmatched. This CDR3 is 14 amino acids long. Germline lookup yields CDR1 SGHTA and CDR2 FQGNSA. In DNA, the CDR3 is TGTGCCAGCAGCATGGACAGGGGGCAAGAGACCCAGTACTTC. Its translation: CASSMDRGQETQYF.